This T cell receptor beta chain was sequenced for a study of cytomegalovirus exposure and HLA in healthy donors. General study results and limits: A later analysis showed HLA-associated TCR beta chains outstripping equally common others in clonal expansion.

Points on this clone: Its antigen is unidentified.

The CDR3 covers 13 residues. Germline CDR1 is SGDLS and CDR2 is YYNGEE. Trimming took 0 bases from V and 10 from J, leaving 13 bases between them. The PCR contained 60 Vbeta and 13 Jbeta primers. Measured with immunoSEQ multiplex PCR; TCRdb has only the in-frame clones, and not every one. The sample contains 100,000 to 150,000 clones, over 65% of which appear only once. The clonotype originates from a man aged 45-60 years in good health and CMV-seronegative. The sample comprised PBMCs. The chain has TRBV9 and TRBJ1-1; D may be TRBD1 (5 bases). The CDR3 reads CASSVGRGSLAFF. CDR3 sequence (DNA): TGTGCCAGCAGCGTAGGGAGGGGTTCGTTAGCTTTCTTT.